Reported below is one TCR beta chain. Its antigen is undetermined. This entry comes from a study of cytomegalovirus exposure and HLA in healthy donors. Findings of the study overall: Earlier analysis found most TCR beta V segments productive about 90% or about 30% of the time. TCR beta V- and J-gene trimming, according to a later analysis, was linked to a missense DCLRE1C variant.

Germline V lookup: CDR1 MGHDK, CDR2 SYGVNS. V shed 3 bases, J shed 5 bases, and the junction held 6 bases outside the gene matches. The CDR3 totals 14 residues. The PCR used 60 Vbeta and 13 Jbeta primers. Only in-frame clones appear in the TCRdb table, and some are missing; sequencing was by immunoSEQ multiplex PCR. The clone table shows some 130,000 clones, with the ten largest holding approximately 1.6%. V gene TRBV25-1 combines with J gene TRBJ1-2; 7 nucleotides agree with TRBD1. The clonotype was recovered from a middle-aged woman in good health and CMV-seropositive. The specimen was PBMCs. CDR3: CASSDRQGPYGYTF. The DNA of the CDR3 is TGTGCCAGCAGTGACCGACAGGGCCCTTATGGCTACACCTTC.